This entry features one T cell receptor beta chain sequence. Its antigen is currently unknown. With random hexamers, about 0.45 to 1 ug RNA was reverse transcribed. Via MiXCR, TCRdb re-called the immunoSEQ multiplex PCR reads, giving one row per CDR3 protein. The table lists about 120,000 distinct CDR3 sequences, approximately 96% of them singletons. CDR1 is MGHRA, CDR2 YSYEKL, per germline. V dropped 2 bases and J dropped 0 bases, with 16 bases sitting between them. CDR3 length: 17 amino acids. The sample belongs to a study of CD8 T cells in Susac syndrome. As for the study in general: Clinical remission applied to under 10 sequenced Susac syndrome patients, and more than five had active disease. General study points: Clonal expansion was missing from Susac syndrome CD4+ T cell repertoires.

Recently defined diagnostic criteria classed the Susac syndrome patients as definite or probable. The TEMRA cells underwent FACS enrichment, while the CD8+ and CD4+ T cells underwent negative isolation. The sequenced sample consisted of CD4+ T cells from PBMCs. This sequence joins TRBV4-1 and TRBJ2-5; perhaps TRBD2 as D (6 bases). The origin of this receptor is a human donor with Susac syndrome. The CDR3, as DNA: TGCGCCAGCAGCCAACGCTCGGGGGTAAGCAACCAAGAGACCCAGTACTTC. It encodes CASSQRSGVSNQETQYF.